The 30 T cell receptor beta chains below were found in one sample sequenced in a study of shared clonotypes between healthy human individuals. Naive CD8 cells lacked CD45RO and underwent positive selection for CCR7, leaving out terminally differentiated effector memory CD45RA+ cells. The protocol was immunoSEQ multiplex PCR, while the TCRdb copy is restricted to in-frame clones and leaves out a portion. The sample includes a few million clones, around 93% seen only once; the top ten take less than 2%. Sequenced input: naive CD8+ T cells from PBMCs. The source of these receptors is a man aged 18 to 30 in good health. Some clones in this sample may be carry-over from other donors' samples.

Details on this clone: This CDR3 is also generated by other DNA sequences in the sample. The rearrangement links TRBV4-2 to TRBJ2-5, with 11 positions matching TRBD2. Trimming took 3 bases from V and 1 from J; bases not matched to a gene: 4. The germline gives CDR1 LGHNA, CDR2 YNFKEQ. This CDR3 spans 16 amino acids. In nucleotides, the CDR3 is TGTGCCAGCAGCCAGGAGGGACTAGCGGTCCAAGAGACCCAGTACTTC. This encodes CASSQEGLAVQETQYF.

The chain links TRBV13 to TRBJ2-7; 7 bases are a match to TRBD1. The CDR3 is 14 residues long. V shed 4 bases, J shed 3 bases, and the junction held 6 bases outside the gene matches. CDR1 is PRHDT and CDR2 is FYEKMQ in the germline V gene (reference sequence). The CDR3 region has the DNA TGTGCCAGCAGCTCGGACAGGAGTGGCTACGAGCAGTACTTC. Translated, it gives CASSSDRSGYEQYF.

The V and J genes are TRBV27 and TRBJ2-7, with 9 bases matching TRBD2. V shed 5 bases and J 5 bases; nucleotides not matched to a gene: 13. The CDR3 covers 16 residues. The germline CDR1 and CDR2 sequences are MNHEY and SMNVEV (reference sequence). The CDR3 DNA sequence: TGTGCCAGCAGTCCGGCAGGGGCTAGCGGGATCCACGAGCAGTACTTC. Protein sequence: CASSPAGASGIHEQYF.

The V gene is TRBV11-2, the J gene TRBJ1-1; the D is unclear. The CDR3 runs to 12 residues. In germline, CDR1 is SGHAT, CDR2 FQNNGV. Trimming removed 0 bases from V and 4 bases from J, with 3 bases in between. The DNA for the CDR3 is TGTGCCAGCAGCTTAGATCGCACTGAAGCTTTCTTT. Translating gives CASSLDRTEAFF. Using reference TRBV11-2 and TRBJ1-1 for the parts outside the CDR3, the full variable domain is EAGVAQSPRYKIIEKRQSVAFWCNPISGHATLYWYQQILGQGPKLLIQFQNNGVVDDSQLPKDRFSAERLKGVDSTLKIQPAKLEDSAVYLCASSLDRTEAFFGQGTRLTVV.

This clone appeared a single time. This chain uses TRBV5-8 with TRBJ2-7, with D unresolved. The CDR3 consists of 14 residues. V was shortened by 4 bases and J by 1 base, with 12 bases between the two germline ends. Germline CDR1 is SGHTS and CDR2 is YDEGEE. CDR3 nucleotides: TGTGCCAGCAGCCCGGGTCCCAGTTCCTACGAGCAGTACTTC. This translates into CASSPGPSSYEQYF.

J is TRBJ2-1 and V is TRBV4-3; tentatively, D is TRBD2 (5 bases). The CDR3 spans 15 residues. Germline loops: CDR1 LGHNA, CDR2 YSLEER. V lost 4 bases and J 2 bases, leaving 12 bases between the germline ends. The CDR3 protein is CASSPDTGAYNEQFF. The CDR3 coding sequence is TGCGCCAGCAGCCCAGACACCGGGGCCTACAATGAGCAGTTCTTC.

J is TRBJ2-1 and V is TRBV6-6; D is unresolved. With 9 bases removed from V and 9 bases from J, the gap between germline ends came to 15 bases. CDR1 and CDR2 (germline): MNHNY, SVGAGI (reference sequence). This CDR3 contains 12 residues. CDR3 amino acids: CASHTILSEQFF. The CDR3 bases are TGTGCCAGTCACACCATCTTGAGTGAGCAGTTCTTC.

The chain links TRBV6-5 to TRBJ2-1; D perhaps matches TRBD2 (6 bases). Germline CDR1 MNHEY, CDR2 SVGAGI. The CDR3 spans 14 residues. With 6 bases removed from V and 5 bases from J, the gap between germline ends came to 14 bases. The CDR3 spells CASSPRGKNNEQFF. DNA of the CDR3: TGTGCCAGCAGCCCCCGCGGGAAGAACAATGAGCAGTTCTTC.

V and J are TRBV27 and TRBJ2-1, with 8 bases identical to TRBD1. The CDR3 sequence is 14 residues long. Germline assignment: CDR1 MNHEY and CDR2 SMNVEV (reference sequence). V trimming: 2 bases; J trimming: 9 bases; junction bases outside the gene matches: 6. Written as DNA, the CDR3 is TGTGCCAGCAGTTTAGGGACAGGTTCCGCTGAGCAGTTCTTC. The encoded protein is CASSLGTGSAEQFF.

The rearrangement uses TRBV30 and TRBJ1-6; a weak D match, TRBD1 (5 bases). Trimming shortened V by 1 base and J by 7 bases, and 14 bases separated the two germline ends. Per germline, CDR1 GTSNPN and CDR2 SVGIG (reference sequence). The CDR3 runs 15 residues. The CDR3 nucleotides are TGTGCCTGGAGTGCAGACCGGGACGGAAATTCACCCCTCCACTTT. This encodes CAWSADRDGNSPLHF.

The chain joins TRBV21-1 to TRBJ2-1; the table calls TRBD2, which could not be checked here. TRBV21-1 is termed a pseudogene. The CDR3 is 13 residues long. For the CDR3, the DNA is TGTGCCAGCAGCAAAGGCGGAGTGGATGAGCAGTTCTTC. Translated: CASSKGGVDEQFF.

This clone was counted once. This rearrangement joins TRBV9 to TRBJ2-3; D is perhaps TRBD2 (6 bases). With 6 bases removed from V and 4 bases from J, the gap between germline ends came to 18 bases. Germline V gene data show CDR1 as SGDLS and CDR2 as YYNGEE. This CDR3 is 15 amino acids long. CDR3 nucleotides: TGTGCCAGCACCATAGGACTACACATGGCAGATACGCAGTATTTT. This sequence encodes CASTIGLHMADTQYF.

The CDR3 DNA follows: TGTGCCAGTACCGGGACCGTTCCCAATGAGCAGTTCTTC. It translates to CASTGTVPNEQFF. This chain uses TRBV19 with TRBJ2-1; the D gene could be TRBD1 or TRBD2 (5 bases each). V shed 7 bases and J shed 6 bases, with 13 bases lying between them. This CDR3 is 13 amino acids long. Germline V lookup: CDR1 LNHDA, CDR2 SQIVND (reference sequence).

Worth noting for this clone: The sample has other DNA sequences that encode this CDR3 too. The chain carries TRBV7-9 and TRBJ2-7, with 10 bases matching TRBD1. V lost 5 bases and J lost 3; bases outside the gene matches: 1. This CDR3 contains 13 residues. The V gene's germline CDR1 is SEHNR and CDR2 FQNEAQ (reference sequence). CDR3 residues: CASSGTGVYEQYF. The CDR3, as DNA: TGTGCCAGCAGCGGGACAGGGGTCTACGAGCAGTACTTC. Combining the CDR3 with reference TRBV7-9 and TRBJ2-7 gives the whole variable domain DTGVSQNPRHKITKRGQNVTFRCDPISEHNRLYWYRQTLGQGPEFLTYFQNEAQLEKSRLLSDRFSAERPKGSFSTLEIQRTEQGDSAMYLCASSGTGVYEQYFGPGTRLTVT.

V and J are TRBV7-2 and TRBJ2-7; unclear D gene. Germline CDR1 and CDR2: SGHTA and FQGNSA. This CDR3 has 14 residues. V shed 1 base and J shed 3 bases, with 10 bases lying between them. The CDR3 here is CASSLVGHGYEQYF. CDR3 DNA sequence: TGTGCCAGCAGCTTAGTGGGCCACGGCTACGAGCAGTACTTC.

This chain joins TRBV27 and TRBJ2-7, with TRBD1 matching 9 bases. V dropped 2 bases and J dropped 6; count of bases not matched to a gene: 2. Germline V gene sequence: CDR1 MNHEY, CDR2 SMNVEV (reference sequence). The CDR3 totals 13 residues. In DNA, the CDR3 is TGTGCCAGCAGTTTAGGGACAGGGTTCGAGCAGTACTTC. It encodes CASSLGTGFEQYF.

The rearrangement uses TRBV15 and TRBJ2-5, with a tentative D call TRBD2 (5 bases). V gave up 1 base and J gave up 2 bases, with 8 bases separating them. From germline, CDR1 is LNHNV and CDR2 YYDKDF (reference sequence). This CDR3 spans 14 amino acids. CDR3 in amino acids: CATSRVRVQETQYF. The DNA for the CDR3 is TGTGCCACCAGCAGAGTGAGGGTACAAGAGACCCAGTACTTC.

The chain has TRBV5-1 and TRBJ2-1; 7 positions agree with TRBD2. The CDR3 totals 17 residues. From germline, CDR1 is SGHRS and CDR2 YFSETQ. J was trimmed by 0 bases and V by 0 bases; bases with no gene match: 6. The CDR3 sequence is CASSLEGGGGSYNEQFF. CDR3 nucleotide sequence: TGCGCCAGCAGCTTGGAAGGCGGGGGTGGCTCCTACAATGAGCAGTTCTTC.

In nucleotides, the CDR3 is TGTGCCAGCAGTTTATCCCAGGGTCGGGGGTACGAGCAGTACTTC. It translates to CASSLSQGRGYEQYF. The chain combines TRBV27 with TRBJ2-7, with D maybe TRBD2 (6 bases). In germline, CDR1 is MNHEY, CDR2 SMNVEV (reference sequence). This CDR3 is 15 amino acids long. V was trimmed by 0 bases and J by 4 bases, leaving 13 bases between them.

The chain has TRBV15 and TRBJ2-1, with 10 bases aligning to TRBD1. The length of the CDR3 is 16 residues. With 0 bases clipped from V and 8 bases from J, the junction kept 7 bases outside the gene matches. Germline V gives CDR1 LNHNV, CDR2 YYDKDF (reference sequence). DNA for the CDR3: TGTGCCACCAGCAGAGATAGGAGACAGGGGGCCTATGAGCAGTTCTTC. This encodes CATSRDRRQGAYEQFF.

The chain combines TRBV27 with TRBJ2-7, with 13 bases matching TRBD2. The CDR3 length is 17 residues. CDR1 is MNHEY, CDR2 SMNVEV, per germline (reference sequence). The junction had 10 bases not matched to a gene; V was cut back by 6 bases and J by 2 bases. The CDR3 spells CASSLLGTSGITYEQYF. The CDR3 DNA sequence: TGTGCCAGCAGCCTTTTAGGGACTAGCGGGATTACCTACGAGCAGTACTTC.

The gene calls are TRBV5-4 and TRBJ2-7; D gene ambiguous. The germline CDR1 and CDR2 sequences are SGHNT and YYREEE (reference sequence). The CDR3 length is 14 residues. Between the trimmed V and J ends, which lost 5 bases and 3 bases, there was a span of 15 bases. CDR3 protein: CASSSGRGFYEQYF. As DNA, the CDR3 is TGTGCCAGCAGTTCTGGCCGAGGTTTCTACGAGCAGTACTTC. Together with reference TRBV5-4 and TRBJ2-7, the CDR3 gives the full variable domain: ETGVTQSPTHLIKTRGQQVTLRCSSQSGHNTVSWYQQALGQGPQFIFQYYREEENGRGNFPPRFSGLQFPNYSSELNVNALELDDSALYLCASSSGRGFYEQYFGPGTRLTVT.

This sequence joins TRBV28 and TRBJ2-7, with 9 bases fitting TRBD2. Per the germline V gene, CDR1 is MDHEN and CDR2 is SYDVKM. The J segment lost 4 bases and the V segment lost 2 bases, leaving 9 bases of the junction unmatched. The CDR3 runs 16 residues. The DNA for the CDR3 is TGTGCCAGCAGTTTAGTTGCTAGCGGGATTATATACGAGCAGTACTTC. This sequence encodes CASSLVASGIIYEQYF.

The chain uses TRBV5-1 and TRBJ2-2; 14 bases line up with TRBD2. CDR3 length: 17 amino acids. After removal of 0 bases from V and 7 bases from J, the junction contained 5 bases not matched to a gene. Germline loops: CDR1 SGHRS, CDR2 YFSETQ. CDR3 DNA sequence: TGCGCCAGCAGCTTGGAACCGGGACTAGCGGGAGACGGGGAGCTGTTTTTT. This codes for CASSLEPGLAGDGELFF.

On this clone itself: The sample contains more than one DNA sequence encoding this CDR3. V is TRBV7-9 and J is TRBJ2-3; 10 positions agree with TRBD1. The ends lost 8 bases at V and 2 bases at J; junction bases unmatched: 1. CDR1 and CDR2 (germline): SEHNR, FQNEAQ (reference sequence). The CDR3 contains 13 residues. The chain's CDR3 is CASGTGVTDTQYF. The CDR3 nucleotides read TGTGCCAGCGGGACAGGGGTCACAGATACGCAGTATTTT.

The rearrangement uses TRBV7-9 and TRBJ2-1, with 11 bases aligning to TRBD2. The CDR3 extends over 16 amino acids. The germline CDR1 and CDR2 sequences are SEHNR and FQNEAQ (reference sequence). The ends lost 6 bases at V and 1 base at J; junction bases unmatched: 5. CDR3 sequence: CASSIRLAGSYNEQFF. The CDR3 nucleotides read TGTGCCAGCAGTATTAGACTAGCGGGATCCTACAATGAGCAGTTCTTC.

This rearrangement joins TRBV27 to TRBJ2-5; D unclear. There are 12 residues in the CDR3. Germline CDR1 and CDR2: MNHEY and SMNVEV (reference sequence). V gave up 6 bases and J gave up 4 bases, with 9 bases separating them. CDR3 region: CASRAGVETQYF. DNA for the CDR3: TGTGCCAGCAGAGCCGGTGTAGAGACCCAGTACTTC.

A note on this clone: This specimen includes other DNA sequences encoding the same CDR3. The rearrangement uses TRBV9 and TRBJ2-3; D possibly corresponds to TRBD2 (7 bases). This CDR3 is 15 amino acids long. Trimming pared 2 bases from V and 3 bases from J, leaving 13 bases between. Germline V gene sequence: CDR1 SGDLS, CDR2 YYNGEE. Here the CDR3 DNA reads TGTGCCAGCAGCGTCGCGGGGGCCAGAACAGATACGCAGTATTTT. Translated: CASSVAGARTDTQYF.

This sequence joins TRBV19 and TRBJ1-5; D uncertain. Germline CDR1 is LNHDA and CDR2 is SQIVND (reference sequence). The CDR3 is 14 residues long. The germline V and J ends were trimmed by 3 bases and 0 bases, with 6 bases remaining between them. The CDR3, as DNA: TGTGCCAGTAGTATGAGCTATAGCAATCAGCCCCAGCATTTT. Encoded protein: CASSMSYSNQPQHF. Complete variable domain (other parts from reference TRBV19 and TRBJ1-5): DGGITQSPKYLFRKEGQNVTLSCEQNLNHDAMYWYRQDPGQGLRLIYYSQIVNDFQKGDIAEGYSVSREKKESFPLTVTSAQKNPTAFYLCASSMSYSNQPQHFGDGTRLSIL.

The V gene is TRBV13, the J gene TRBJ2-5; D not resolved. The CDR3 runs to 15 residues. The V end lost 4 bases, the J end lost 5 bases, and 17 bases lay between the germline ends. Germline CDR1 PRHDT, CDR2 FYEKMQ (reference sequence). The CDR3 coding sequence is TGTGCCAGCAGCTCCTTACCGGGCCTCCTGGAGACCCAGTACTTC. As protein: CASSSLPGLLETQYF.